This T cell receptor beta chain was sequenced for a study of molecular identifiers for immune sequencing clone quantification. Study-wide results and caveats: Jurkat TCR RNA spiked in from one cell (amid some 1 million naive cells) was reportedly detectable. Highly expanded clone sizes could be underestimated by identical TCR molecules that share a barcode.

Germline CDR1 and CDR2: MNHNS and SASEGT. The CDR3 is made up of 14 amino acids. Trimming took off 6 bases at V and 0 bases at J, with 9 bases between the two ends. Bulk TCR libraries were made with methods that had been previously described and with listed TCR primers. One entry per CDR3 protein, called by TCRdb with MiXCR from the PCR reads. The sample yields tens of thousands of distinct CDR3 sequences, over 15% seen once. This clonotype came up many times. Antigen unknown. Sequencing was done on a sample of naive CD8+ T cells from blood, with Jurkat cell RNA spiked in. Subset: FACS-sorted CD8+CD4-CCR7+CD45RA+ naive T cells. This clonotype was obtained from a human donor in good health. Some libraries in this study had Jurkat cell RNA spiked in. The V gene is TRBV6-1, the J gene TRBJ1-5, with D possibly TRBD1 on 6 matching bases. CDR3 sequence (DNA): TGTGCCAGCAGCGACAGGAATAGCAATCAGCCCCAGCATTTT. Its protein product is CASSDRNSNQPQHF.